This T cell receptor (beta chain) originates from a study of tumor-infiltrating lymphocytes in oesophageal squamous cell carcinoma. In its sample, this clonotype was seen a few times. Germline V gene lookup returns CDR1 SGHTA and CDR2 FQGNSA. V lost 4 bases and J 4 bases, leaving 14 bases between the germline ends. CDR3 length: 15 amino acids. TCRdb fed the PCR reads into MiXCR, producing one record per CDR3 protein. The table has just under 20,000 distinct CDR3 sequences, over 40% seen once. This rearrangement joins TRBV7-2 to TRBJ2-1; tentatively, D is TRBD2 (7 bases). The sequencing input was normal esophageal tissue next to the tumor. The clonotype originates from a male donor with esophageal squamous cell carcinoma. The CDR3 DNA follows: TGTGCCAGCAGCTCCTGGAAGGGGGGGTACAATGAGCAGTTCTTC. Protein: CASSSWKGGYNEQFF.